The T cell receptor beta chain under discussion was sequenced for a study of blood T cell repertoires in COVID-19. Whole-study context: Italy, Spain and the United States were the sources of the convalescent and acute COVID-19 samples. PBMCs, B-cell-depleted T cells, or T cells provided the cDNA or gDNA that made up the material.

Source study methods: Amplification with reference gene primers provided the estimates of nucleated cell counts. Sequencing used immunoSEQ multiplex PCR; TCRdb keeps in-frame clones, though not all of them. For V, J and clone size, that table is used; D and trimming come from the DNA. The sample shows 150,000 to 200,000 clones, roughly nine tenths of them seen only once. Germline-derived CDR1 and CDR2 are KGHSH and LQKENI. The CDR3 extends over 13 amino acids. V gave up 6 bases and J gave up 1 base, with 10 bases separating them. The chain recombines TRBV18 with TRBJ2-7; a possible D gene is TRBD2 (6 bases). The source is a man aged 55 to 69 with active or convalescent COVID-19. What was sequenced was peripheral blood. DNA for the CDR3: TGTGCCAGCTCGCCCCGGGAGTCCTACGAGCAGTACTTC. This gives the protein CASSPRESYEQYF.